The next 19 T cell receptor beta chains were all read from a single sample in a study of T cell repertoires in cytomegalovirus infection. TCRdb processed the reads anew with MiXCR; each CDR3 protein has one entry. This table holds 200,000 to 250,000 distinct CDR3 sequences, about 40% found once. For these TCRs, the target antigens are not known. The sample was CD8+ T cells from cultured PBMCs, taken from culture after CMV antigen stimulation. The receptors stem from a human donor in good health (CMV status not recorded). Some clones in this sample may be carry-over from other donors' samples.

J is TRBJ2-1 and V is TRBV7-2; D may be TRBD1 or TRBD2 (7 bases each). Germline V lookup: CDR1 SGHTA, CDR2 FQGNSA. CDR3 length: 13 amino acids. The CDR3 DNA is TGTGCTCAATCAGGGGGGGAAGGCGATGAGCAGTTCTTC. As protein: CAQSGGEGDEQFF.

This sequence joins TRBV6-1 and TRBJ1-5, with TRBD1 identical over 8 bases. The CDR3 sequence is 16 residues long. CDR1 and CDR2 (germline): MNHNS, SASEGT. The ends lost 0 bases at V and 10 bases at J; junction bases unmatched: 11. In DNA form, the CDR3 reads TGTGCCAGCAGTGAAGCGCTGAGGACAGGGAAAAGCCCCCAGCATTTT. Its translation is CASSEALRTGKSPQHF.

The chain combines TRBV29-1 with TRBJ2-1; 12 bases match TRBD1. CDR1 is SQVTM and CDR2 is ANQGSEA in the germline V gene. This CDR3 comprises 14 residues. J gave up 10 bases and V 6 bases, and 10 bases lay outside the gene matches. The CDR3 is CSVLPGQGAEEQFF. The CDR3 DNA follows: TGCAGCGTGCTTCCGGGACAGGGGGCGGAGGAGCAGTTCTTC.

The V gene is TRBV27, the J gene TRBJ2-2; TRBD2 matches at 8 bases. This CDR3 comprises 12 residues. Germline V lookup: CDR1 MNHEY, CDR2 SMNVEV (reference sequence). In nucleotides, the CDR3 is TGTGGCTCGGGGGGGGATACCGGGGAGCTGTTTTTT. Translated: CGSGGDTGELFF.

This clonotype was seen a few times. The V and J genes are TRBV11-3 and TRBJ2-2; TRBD1 agrees at 7 bases. The germline V gene has CDR1 SGHNT and CDR2 YENEEA. J gave up 0 bases and V 2 bases, and 6 bases lay outside the gene matches. The CDR3 totals 17 residues. The DNA of the CDR3 is TGTGCCAGCAGCTTATCCCGAGACAGGGCGAACACCGGGGAGCTGTTTTTT. Amino acid sequence: CASSLSRDRANTGELFF.

In its sample, this clonotype was seen a few times. This chain connects TRBV5-1 to TRBJ2-2; possibly TRBD1 for D (5 bases). The CDR3 is 18 amino acids. V lost 4 bases and J lost 1, with 20 bases in between. Germline V gene sequence: CDR1 SGHRS, CDR2 YFSETQ. This CDR3 reads CASSPGRQRALNTGELFF. The CDR3, as DNA: TGCGCCAGCAGCCCCGGCCGACAGAGAGCACTGAACACCGGGGAGCTGTTTTTT.

The chain carries TRBV7-9 and TRBJ2-1; 7 positions agree with TRBD2. The CDR3 length is 19 residues. The V gene's germline CDR1 is SEHNR and CDR2 FQNEAQ (reference sequence). V trimming: 5 bases; J trimming: 3 bases; junction bases outside the gene matches: 19. CDR3: CASSLPPQTGRRDYNEQFF. Here the CDR3 DNA reads TGTGCCAGCAGCCTCCCCCCACAGACCGGGAGGAGGGACTACAATGAGCAGTTCTTC.

V and J are TRBV6-5 and TRBJ1-2, with a weak D call TRBD1 (6 bases). Germline loops: CDR1 MNHEY, CDR2 SVGAGI. The CDR3 runs 14 residues. V lost 6 bases and J 6 bases, leaving 17 bases between the germline ends. Written as DNA, the CDR3 is TGTGCCAGCAGGGCAGGGGTTGATGTCGATGGCTACACCTTC. Encoded protein: CASRAGVDVDGYTF.

Only a few counts were recorded for this clonotype. The V call is TRBV11-2, the J call TRBJ2-7, with D maybe TRBD2 (7 bases). CDR3 size: 15 residues. V lost 5 bases, J lost 0 bases, and 14 bases lay in between. Germline loops: CDR1 SGHAT, CDR2 FQNNGV. The CDR3 protein is CASSHGGLSSYEQYF. The CDR3 coding sequence is TGTGCCAGCAGCCACGGGGGGCTAAGCTCCTACGAGCAGTACTTC.

Here the CDR3 DNA reads TGTGCCAGCAGTGGTACCGGGGGGGAAGCTTTCTTT. Encoded protein: CASSGTGGEAFF. This chain uses TRBV6-8 with TRBJ1-1, with D possibly being TRBD1 (5 bases). The germline V gene has CDR1 MNHGY and CDR2 SAAAGT. This CDR3 region has 12 residues. The ends were cut back, 5 bases at V and 8 bases at J, with 12 bases in the middle.

The chain employs TRBV7-6 and TRBJ2-2; D is perhaps TRBD2 (5 bases). This CDR3 spans 14 amino acids. Germline assignment: CDR1 SGHVS and CDR2 FNYEAQ. V lost 1 base and J 7 bases, leaving 10 bases between the germline ends. The CDR3 DNA is TGTGCCAGCAGCTTAGGAGGCCGGGGCGGGGAGCTGTTTTTT. It encodes CASSLGGRGGELFF.

This sequence joins TRBV5-4 and TRBJ2-1; 10 positions match TRBD2. J lost 5 bases, V lost 0 bases, and 8 bases had no gene match. The CDR3 contains 17 residues. Germline V gives CDR1 SGHNT, CDR2 YYREEE (reference sequence). CDR3 in DNA: TGTGCCAGCAGCTTGGAGAGGGCTAGCGGGAGCCACAATGAGCAGTTCTTC. Protein sequence: CASSLERASGSHNEQFF.

The chain employs TRBV7-3 and TRBJ2-1; D is unclear. V gave up 5 bases and J gave up 3 bases, with 17 bases separating them. The germline gives CDR1 SGHTA, CDR2 FQGTGA. CDR3 length equals 16 residues. Here the CDR3 reads CASSPSRDSYYNEQFF. The CDR3 coding sequence is TGTGCCAGCAGCCCGTCTAGGGATTCATACTACAATGAGCAGTTCTTC.

J is TRBJ1-5 and V is TRBV20-1; D not resolved. Trimming shortened V by 4 bases and J by 0 bases, and 13 bases separated the two germline ends. The CDR3 extends over 15 amino acids. CDR1 is DFQATT, CDR2 SNEGSKA, per germline (reference sequence). The CDR3: CSAINWENSNQPQHF. The CDR3 DNA is TGCAGTGCTATCAATTGGGAAAATAGCAATCAGCCCCAGCATTTT.

A few counts support this clonotype. DNA for the CDR3: TGTGCCAGCAGCTCCCCCGCTGGGACTAGCGGAAGCTCCTACAATGAGCAGTTCTTC. The encoded protein is CASSSPAGTSGSSYNEQFF. The chain uses TRBV7-3 and TRBJ2-1; 11 positions agree with TRBD2. The CDR3 contains 19 residues. V lost 4 bases and J lost 0; bases outside the gene matches: 11. The germline gives CDR1 SGHTA, CDR2 FQGTGA.

The chain is built from TRBV30 and TRBJ2-5; 7 positions match TRBD2. CDR1 is GTSNPN, CDR2 SVGIG, per germline (reference sequence). V lost 8 bases and J lost 4; bases outside the gene matches: 10. This CDR3 has 13 amino acids. Here the CDR3 reads CAGDASGGETQYF. For the CDR3, the DNA is TGTGCCGGGGACGCATCGGGAGGAGAGACCCAGTACTTC.

The chain links TRBV7-3 to TRBJ2-7; 7 bases match TRBD1. Germline V CDR1 and CDR2: SGHTA, FQGTGA. J lost 4 bases, V lost 5 bases, and 8 bases had no gene match. CDR3 length: 14 amino acids. Written as DNA, the CDR3 is TGTGCCAGCAGCACCCGGGACAGTTCGTACGAGCAGTACTTC. This codes for CASSTRDSSYEQYF.

This sequence joins TRBV15 and TRBJ1-4; D remains unclear. CDR3 length: 12 residues. Trimming removed 5 bases at V and 5 bases at J, with 6 bases between. Germline CDR1 reads LNHNV; CDR2 reads YYDKDF (reference sequence). Here the CDR3 DNA reads TGTGCCACCAGCGCTGAAAATGAAAAACTGTTTTTT. It yields the protein CATSAENEKLFF. The complete variable domain, with remaining parts taken from reference TRBV15 and TRBJ1-4, reads DAMVIQNPRYQVTQFGKPVTLSCSQTLNHNVMYWYQQKSSQAPKLLFHYYDKDFNNEADTPDNFQSRRPNTSFCFLDIRSPGLGDTAMYLCATSAENEKLFFGSGTQLSVL.

J is TRBJ2-2 and V is TRBV11-2; D remains ambiguous. The CDR3 length is 13 residues. The V gene lost 1 base and the J gene lost 4 bases, with 4 bases spanning the gap. CDR1 and CDR2 from the germline V gene are SGHAT and FQNNGV. The CDR3 DNA sequence: TGTGCCAGCAGCTTAGCTCCCACCGGGGAGCTGTTTTTT. It encodes CASSLAPTGELFF. Full variable domain (missing parts from reference TRBV11-2 and TRBJ2-2): EAGVAQSPRYKIIEKRQSVAFWCNPISGHATLYWYQQILGQGPKLLIQFQNNGVVDDSQLPKDRFSAERLKGVDSTLKIQPAKLEDSAVYLCASSLAPTGELFFGEGSRLTVL.